This T cell receptor (beta chain) emerged from a study of T cell responses to AZD1222 COVID-19 vaccine. Repertoires were generated with immunoSEQ multiplex PCR, while TCRdb's copy carries only in-frame clones and drops some. The sample yields 110,000 to 150,000 clones, more than 80% seen once. This CDR3 region has 14 residues. Trimming removed 3 bases at V and 4 bases at J, with 12 bases between. The V gene's germline CDR1 is SEHNR and CDR2 FQNEAQ (reference sequence). The receptor comes from an adult in good health. This sample comprised peripheral blood, obtained on day 0 of AZD1222 vaccination. V gene TRBV7-9 combines with J gene TRBJ1-2; tentative D call: TRBD1 (6 bases). The CDR3 region is CASSFTGLIYGYTF. CDR3 coding DNA: TGTGCCAGCAGCTTTACAGGGCTAATCTATGGCTACACCTTC.